A selection of T cell receptor beta chains follows, all from one sample in a study of shared clonotypes between healthy human individuals. TCRdb's copy holds only in-frame clones and misses some; the assay was immunoSEQ multiplex PCR. Of about 2.1 million clones listed, under 95% are singletons. What was sequenced was naive CD8+ T cells from PBMCs. The receptors stem from a man younger than 35 in good health. Some clones in this sample may be carry-over from other donors' samples. The CDR3 runs from the conserved cysteine through the conserved F or W. D genes are given only for firm matches. Clone size is given for some rows only: seen once, a few or many times, or a class if the clone is expanded.

TRBV7-2,TRBD1,TRBJ1-5,once,TGTGCCAGCAGCTTCTCGGGACAGCCCAATCAGCCCCAGCATTTT,CASSFSGQPNQPQHF
TRBV4-2,.,TRBJ2-7,.,TGTGCCAGCAGCCCGATAAGACAGGCCGCCTACGAGCAGTACTTC,CASSPIRQAAYEQYF
TRBV9,.,TRBJ2-7,.,TGTGCCAGCAGCGCCGGACAGAAACCCTCCTACGAGCAGTACTTC,CASSAGQKPSYEQYF
TRBV11-2,TRBD1,TRBJ1-4,.,TGTGCCAGCAGCCTATACAGGGGAGAGGATAATGAAAAACTGTTTTTT,CASSLYRGEDNEKLFF
TRBV18,TRBD1,TRBJ2-3,.,TGTGCCAGCTCACCGACAAAGTGGGGACAGGAAATTTCAGATACGCAGTATTTT,CASSPTKWGQEISDTQYF
TRBV5-1,.,TRBJ1-1,once,TGCGCCAGCAGCTTGGTTTCGGACGGCAGGGCGGGAACTGAAGCTTTCTTT,CASSLVSDGRAGTEAFF
TRBV4-2,.,TRBJ2-7,.,TGTGCCAGCAGCCAGTCGTCTTACGAGCAGTACTTC,CASSQSSYEQYF
TRBV5-1,.,TRBJ1-1,.,TGCGCCAGCAGCTTTGGGGGCAGCCTGAACACTGAAGCTTTCTTT,CASSFGGSLNTEAFF
TRBV27,.,TRBJ2-7,.,TGTGCCAGCAGTTTTACGGGTCCCTCCTACGAGCAGTACTTC,CASSFTGPSYEQYF
TRBV6-5,.,TRBJ2-7,.,TGTGCCAGCAGTGCGGGACAGCCCTCCTACGAGCAGTACTTC,CASSAGQPSYEQYF
TRBV27,.,TRBJ2-2,.,TGTGCCAGCAGCCTTATCCCCGGGATAACCGGGGAGCTGTTTTTT,CASSLIPGITGELFF
TRBV4-3,TRBD2,TRBJ2-3,.,TGCGCCAGCAGCCAAGGTAGCGGGAGGGCCGCAGATACGCAGTATTTT,CASSQGSGRAADTQYF
TRBV5-6,.,TRBJ2-3,.,TGTGCCAGCGGATTAAGCTTAGGGGCCACAGATACGCAGTATTTT,CASGLSLGATDTQYF
TRBV5-6,.,TRBJ1-1,.,TGTGCCAGCAGCTTGGGGAAGGGGATGGCCCATGCGAACACTGAAGCTTTCTTT,CASSLGKGMAHANTEAFF
TRBV6-1,.,TRBJ2-7,.,TGTGCCAGCAGTGAAGGACCCAGCTACGAGCAGTACTTC,CASSEGPSYEQYF
TRBV11-2,.,TRBJ2-1,.,TGTGCCAGCAGCTTAGATGTGAGATACTACAATGAGCAGTTCTTC,CASSLDVRYYNEQFF
TRBV7-2,.,TRBJ1-1,.,TGTGCCAGCACTTACCTACCGGACAGTAATTATGAAGCTTTCTTT,CASTYLPDSNYEAFF
TRBV28,.,TRBJ2-7,.,TGTGCCAGCAGAAACGGCCTCGACAGGCAGCAGTACTTC,CASRNGLDRQQYF
TRBV5-1,TRBD1,TRBJ2-5,.,TGCGCCAGCAGCTCCGCCTACAGGGGTGACGAGACCCAGTACTTC,CASSSAYRGDETQYF
TRBV9,.,TRBJ2-7,.,TGTGCCAGCAGCGCCGGGACAAAGGCCTACGAGCAGTACTTC,CASSAGTKAYEQYF
TRBV19,TRBD1,TRBJ2-5,.,TGTGCCAGGCGTCGCAGGGGGCATGAAGAGACCCAGTACTTC,CARRRRGHEETQYF
TRBV6-5,.,TRBJ2-3,.,TGTGCCACCGGGGGACTTGGCACAGATACGCAGTATTTT,CATGGLGTDTQYF
TRBV4-2,TRBD2,TRBJ2-1,.,TGTGCCAGCAGCCAAGATATGGGGGAGGGCCTGTTTGAGCAGTTCTTC,CASSQDMGEGLFEQFF
TRBV9,.,TRBJ1-1,.,TGTGCCAGCAGCGTAGGAGGGATTAACACTGAAGCTTTCTTT,CASSVGGINTEAFF
TRBV5-4,TRBD2,TRBJ2-3,.,TGTGCCAGCAGCTTGGCTTTTAGCGGGATCACAGATACGCAGTATTTT,CASSLAFSGITDTQYF
TRBV13,TRBD2,TRBJ2-1,.,TGTGCCAGCAGCCTAGGGACTAGTAGCTACAATGAGCAGTTCTTC,CASSLGTSSYNEQFF
TRBV7-9,.,TRBJ2-7,.,TGTGCCAGCAGCTTAAAGGACAACTCCTACGAGCAGTACTTC,CASSLKDNSYEQYF
TRBV7-9,TRBD1,TRBJ2-1,.,TGTGCCAGCAGCTCCAACCGGGACAGTATCCACAATGAGCAGTTCTTC,CASSSNRDSIHNEQFF